These 30 T cell receptor beta chains were sequenced from one sample in a study of CD4 and CD8 cells across lung adenocarcinoma regions. TCRdb recomputed calls from the PCR reads with MiXCR, one row per CDR3 protein. The top ten hold 23% of the sample, which has over 5,000 distinct CDR3 sequences, about 59% seen once. What was sequenced was CD4+ T cells from the center of a lung tumor. These receptor sequences come from a female donor with lung adenocarcinoma. The CD4 and CD8 labels of this study may be unreliable.

The rearrangement joins TRBV11-3 to TRBJ2-5, with D perhaps matching TRBD2 (6 bases). This CDR3 has 17 amino acids. CDR1 SGHNT and CDR2 YENEEA come from the germline V gene. Trimming took off 5 bases at V and 0 bases at J, with 19 bases between the two ends. The CDR3: CASSPTFVAAYQETQYF. For the CDR3, the DNA is TGTGCCAGCAGCCCCACGTTTGTAGCGGCCTACCAAGAGACCCAGTACTTC.

This chain uses TRBV11-2 with TRBJ2-1; D may match TRBD1 or TRBD2 (5 bases each). This CDR3 comprises 13 residues. Trimming stripped 6 bases from V and 3 bases from J, with 9 bases between. Germline values: CDR1 SGHAT, CDR2 FQNNGV. The CDR3 bases are TGTGCCAGCAGTTTGGGGGACTACAATGAGCAGTTCTTC. Amino acids: CASSLGDYNEQFF.

The chain uses TRBV12-3 or TRBV12-4 and TRBJ2-3; TRBD2 agrees at 10 bases. V was clipped by 1 base and J by 5 bases; unmatched bases: 3. There are 15 residues in the CDR3. In DNA form, the CDR3 reads TGTGCCAGCAGTTTAGTAGCGGGAGGAAGAGATACGCAGTATTTT. Amino acids: CASSLVAGGRDTQYF.

The chain couples TRBV6-1 to TRBJ2-5, with D maybe TRBD2 (7 bases). The closer fit of TRBJ2-7 to the DNA end suggests the J call may be wrong. Germline V CDR1 and CDR2: MNHNS, SASEGT. This CDR3 region has 15 residues. The CDR3 sequence is CASSSVGGVLYEQYF. CDR3 DNA: TGTGCCAGCAGCTCCGTAGGGGGGGTGCTGTACGAGCAGTACTTC.

CDR3 bases: TGTGCCAGCAGTCAACAGTTGTCCTACGAGCAGTACTTC. Translation gives CASSQQLSYEQYF. The V and J genes are TRBV6-1 and TRBJ2-7; D is unclear. Germline CDR1 reads MNHNS; CDR2 reads SASEGT. The CDR3 extends over 13 amino acids. Trimming removed 5 bases from V and 1 base from J, with 9 bases in between.

This clonotype was recorded a few times. The junction and the germline gene differ at one end; a read error may be behind it. DNA for the CDR3: TGTGCTAGCAGCTCGACCCTAGCGGCGGCGGATACGCAGTATTTT. Its translation: CASSSTLAAADTQYF. The chain employs TRBV7-7 and TRBJ2-3, with TRBD2 matching over 7 bases. Germline values: CDR1 SSHAT, CDR2 FNYEAQ (reference sequence). The CDR3 runs to 15 residues.

The rearrangement uses TRBV6-1 and TRBJ2-1; 14 nucleotides match TRBD2. Germline values: CDR1 MNHNS, CDR2 SASEGT. The CDR3 consists of 17 residues. The junction had 9 bases not matched to a gene; V was cut back by 5 bases and J by 6 bases. The CDR3 region has the DNA TGTGCCAGCAGTCCAAGGACTAGCGGGAGGCTGCGCAATGAGCAGTTCTTC. This gives the protein CASSPRTSGRLRNEQFF.

V and J are TRBV6-1 and TRBJ1-1; the match to TRBD1 covers 7 bases. The V segment lost 8 bases and the J segment 1 base; nucleotides outside the gene matches: 13. In germline, CDR1 is MNHNS, CDR2 SASEGT. This CDR3 contains 16 residues. CDR3 bases: TGTGCCAGCCGGGGAAGGGACAGAACGACGAACACTGAAGCTTTCTTT. This encodes CASRGRDRTTNTEAFF.

This clonotype was picked up one time. The chain uses TRBV6-1 and TRBJ2-1; D remains unclear. V shed 4 bases and J shed 5 bases, with 6 bases lying between them. The CDR3 extends over 12 amino acids. Germline CDR1 reads MNHNS; CDR2 reads SASEGT. CDR3 amino acids: CASSAIHNEQFF. In nucleotides, the CDR3 is TGTGCCAGCAGTGCAATACACAATGAGCAGTTCTTC.

The chain links TRBV12-3 or TRBV12-4 to TRBJ2-1; 8 positions match TRBD2. The better agreement between TRBJ2-7 and the DNA end casts doubt on the J call. This CDR3 contains 15 residues. Here the CDR3 DNA reads TGTGCCAGCAGTTTTTCGGCGGGAGGTATCTACGAGCAGTACTTC. Residues: CASSFSAGGIYEQYF.

This chain uses TRBV6-5 with TRBJ2-1; D unclear. Germline V gene data show CDR1 as MNHEY and CDR2 as SVGAGI. The CDR3 is 14 residues long. Trimming cost V 0 bases and J 7 bases, with 10 bases left between them. Written as DNA, the CDR3 is TGTGCCAGCAGTTACTCGGCCAGCTGGAATGAGCAGTTCTTC. Translation: CASSYSASWNEQFF.

Concerning this clonotype: Germline and junction disagree at one end, which may indicate a read error. The J gene is TRBJ2-5, the V gene TRBV7-2; possible D gene TRBD2, 6 bases. The CDR3 covers 14 residues. In germline, CDR1 is SGHTA, CDR2 FQGNSA. CDR3 coding DNA: TGTGCGGGCAGCGTGGGGGGTGACCAAGAGACCCAGTACTTT. This codes for CAGSVGGDQETQYF.

This clonotype has only a few counts. The V gene is TRBV6-1, the J gene TRBJ2-1; perhaps D is TRBD1 or TRBD2 (5 bases each). Trimming stripped 11 bases from V and 8 bases from J, with 19 bases between. CDR1 is MNHNS and CDR2 is SASEGT in the germline V gene. This CDR3 comprises 13 residues. CDR3 sequence (DNA): TGTGCCGGCGCCCTGCTCCTGGGGGATGAGCAGTTCTTC. Protein product: CAGALLLGDEQFF.

In the case of this clonotype: Germline and junction disagree at one end, which may indicate a read error. The chain is built from TRBV10-3 and TRBJ2-3; weak D call: TRBD2 (7 bases). Germline lookup yields CDR1 ENHRY and CDR2 SYGVKD. The CDR3 is 14 amino acids. The CDR3 sequence is CAGMGGRGTDTQYF. The CDR3 region has the DNA TGTGCGGGCATGGGGGGGCGTGGCACAGATACGCAGTATTTC.

This chain links TRBV7-2 with TRBJ2-1, with 8 bases identical to TRBD2. The CDR3 is made up of 16 amino acids. Germline V lookup: CDR1 SGHTA, CDR2 FQGNSA. After removal of 0 bases from V and 4 bases from J, the junction contained 5 bases not matched to a gene. CDR3 sequence: CASSLAGSGRYNEQFF. As DNA, the CDR3 is TGTGCCAGCAGCTTAGCGGGGAGCGGGAGATACAATGAGCAGTTCTTC. Using reference TRBV7-2 and TRBJ2-1 for the parts outside the CDR3, the full variable domain is GAGVSQSPSNKVTEKGKDVELRCDPISGHTALYWYRQSLGQGLEFLIYFQGNSAPDKSGLPSDRFSAERTGGSVSTLTIQRTQQEDSAVYLCASSLAGSGRYNEQFFGPGTRLTVL.

V is TRBV6-1 and J is TRBJ1-2; D is unclear. Per the germline V gene, CDR1 is MNHNS and CDR2 is SASEGT. V shed 6 bases and J shed 11 bases, with 28 bases lying between them. CDR3 length equals 16 residues. CDR3 region: CASRRYGQSMNTEYTF. The DNA for the CDR3 is TGTGCCAGCAGGAGGTACGGGCAGAGCATGAACACTGAATACACCTTC.

Comment on this clonotype: At one boundary the junction diverges from the germline segment, which might be a read error. The chain combines TRBV6-1 with TRBJ2-3, with 10 bases fitting TRBD1. Germline CDR1 is MNHNS and CDR2 is SASEGT. This CDR3 region has 14 residues. In DNA, the CDR3 is TGTGCCAGCAGTCCGGGACAGGGGAACAATGAGCAGTACTTT. Encoded protein: CASSPGQGNNEQYF.

This clonotype turned up a few times. V and J are TRBV7-2 and TRBJ2-7, with TRBD2 as a possible D gene (6 bases). V was cut by 6 bases and J by 1 base, with 16 bases left in between. Germline-derived CDR1 and CDR2 are SGHTA and FQGNSA. The CDR3 extends over 15 amino acids. The CDR3 DNA follows: TGTGCCAGCAGGGGGGGTCGCGTACAATCCTACGAGCAGTACTTC. Translation: CASRGGRVQSYEQYF.

J is TRBJ2-1 and V is TRBV12-3 or TRBV12-4; 13 positions agree with TRBD2. The CDR3 covers 14 residues. Germline trimming cut 7 bases from V and 7 bases from J; bases unmatched to any gene: 4. CDR3 sequence (DNA): TGTGCCAGCACCGGACTAGCGGGAGTTAATGAGCAGTTCTTC. It translates to CASTGLAGVNEQFF.

V gene TRBV6-1 combines with J gene TRBJ2-1; D is ambiguous. CDR1 and CDR2 (germline): MNHNS, SASEGT. The CDR3 runs to 11 residues. Trimming cost V 2 bases and J 9 bases, with 5 bases left between them. DNA of the CDR3: TGTGCCAGCAGTGAATTTGGTGAGCAGTTCTTC. Translation: CASSEFGEQFF.

The gene calls are TRBV6-5 and TRBJ2-1; 13 bases fit TRBD2. This CDR3 has 19 amino acids. Per germline, CDR1 MNHEY and CDR2 SVGAGI. The V and J ends lost 4 bases and 0 bases, in that order; junction bases with no gene match: 9. The CDR3 DNA is TGTGCCAGCAGTTCACCGGGACTAGCGGGATCTAGCTCCTACAATGAGCAGTTCTTC. Translating gives CASSSPGLAGSSSYNEQFF.

The chain carries TRBV7-3 and TRBJ2-5; 11 positions agree with TRBD1. This CDR3 has 16 residues. V lost 5 bases and J lost 4; bases outside the gene matches: 9. Per germline, CDR1 SGHTA and CDR2 FQGTGA. The CDR3: CASSIAGTGGGETQYF. The CDR3, as DNA: TGTGCCAGCAGCATAGCCGGGACAGGGGGGGGAGAGACCCAGTACTTC.

The CDR3 region is CASSLNSRNTQYF. CDR3 nucleotides: TGTGCCAGCAGCTTAAACAGCCGGAATACGCAGTATTTT. This chain uses TRBV7-6 with TRBJ2-3; D is unclear. Germline-derived CDR1 and CDR2 are SGHVS and FNYEAQ. Between the trimmed V and J ends, which lost 2 bases and 7 bases, there was a span of 10 bases. This CDR3 comprises 13 residues.

The chain carries TRBV7-8 and TRBJ2-5, with 10 nucleotides matching TRBD2. Trimming at V came to 5 bases and at J to 2 bases, leaving 11 bases not matched to a gene. Germline CDR1 SGHVS, CDR2 FQNEAQ. The CDR3 sequence is 17 residues long. CDR3 sequence (DNA): TGTGCCAGCAGCCCTAGCGGGAGTCTTCTCGTGCAAGAGACCCAGTACTTC. Protein: CASSPSGSLLVQETQYF. Filled out from reference TRBV7-8 and TRBJ2-5, the complete variable domain reads GAGVSQSPRYKVAKRGQDVALRCDPISGHVSLFWYQQALGQGPEFLTYFQNEAQLDKSGLPSDRFFAERPEGSVSTLKIQRTQQEDSAVYLCASSPSGSLLVQETQYFGPGTRLLVL.

This clonotype was seen more than once but under ten times. The rearrangement uses TRBV7-2 and TRBJ1-3; D not certain. Trimming took off 1 base at V and 0 bases at J, with 10 bases between the two ends. The V gene's germline CDR1 is SGHTA and CDR2 FQGNSA. The CDR3 has 16 residues. Here the CDR3 DNA reads TGTGCCAGCAGCTTAGAGCATGTGGCCTCTGGAAACACCATATATTTT. Translation gives CASSLEHVASGNTIYF.

V gene TRBV6-1 combines with J gene TRBJ2-1, with D possibly TRBD2 on 5 matching bases. Near its end, the DNA agrees better with TRBJ2-5, so the J call may be wrong. The CDR3 contains 13 residues. Per the germline V gene, CDR1 is MNHNS and CDR2 is SASEGT. In DNA form, the CDR3 reads TGTGCCAGCAGCGGACTTGCTCAAGAGACCCAGTACTTC. It is translated as CASSGLAQETQYF.

The chain recombines TRBV6-1 with TRBJ2-1; 9 positions match TRBD2. TRBJ2-5 matches the DNA end more closely, so the J call is doubtful. From germline, CDR1 is MNHNS and CDR2 SASEGT. The CDR3 length is 16 residues. CDR3 amino acids: CASRPPTSGLGETQYF. For the CDR3, the DNA is TGTGCCAGCCGCCCGCCGACTAGCGGCCTTGGGGAGACCCAGTACTTC.

The chain couples TRBV6-1 to TRBJ1-2; D is undetermined. Trimming took 7 bases from V and 7 from J, leaving 10 bases between them. This CDR3 is built from 11 residues. CDR1 and CDR2 from the germline V gene are MNHNS and SASEGT. CDR3 DNA: TGTGCCAGCACAGACGAATTTGGCTACACCTTC. Its translation is CASTDEFGYTF.

This clonotype was seen a single time. The chain carries TRBV6-1 and TRBJ2-1; weak D call: TRBD1 (6 bases). CDR3 size: 15 residues. Trimming removed 6 bases at V and 1 base at J, with 13 bases between. CDR1 is MNHNS, CDR2 SASEGT, per germline. CDR3 loop: CASSPETGSYNEQFF. The DNA of the CDR3 is TGTGCCAGCAGCCCTGAGACAGGATCCTACAATGAGCAGTTCTTC.

The chain joins TRBV10-1 to TRBJ2-3, with D uncertain. The better agreement between TRBJ2-7 and the DNA end casts doubt on the J call. The germline gives CDR1 WNHNN, CDR2 SYGVQD (reference sequence). The CDR3 loop spans 17 amino acids. The DNA of the CDR3 is TGCGCCAGCACCCCCCCGTGGACCAAACCTCTCAAAGATACGCAGTACTTC. Encoded protein: CASTPPWTKPLKDTQYF.